This T cell receptor (beta chain) stems from a study of CD8 T cells in ankylosing spondylitis. TCRdb used MiXCR to reprocess the 5' RACE reads, holding one entry per CDR3 protein. The table lists approximately 100,000 distinct CDR3 sequences, approximately 25% of them singletons. This CDR3 is 13 amino acids long. The V gene lost 4 bases and the J gene lost 2 bases, with 9 bases spanning the gap. Per germline, CDR1 MNHNS and CDR2 SASEGT. Material for sequencing was synovial fluid, either unsorted or a sorted T cell fraction (not recorded which). The gene calls are TRBV6-1 and TRBJ2-7, with D unresolved. The clonotype originates from a male donor with ankylosing spondylitis. The CDR3: CASSVPGTYEQYF. The CDR3 DNA is TGTGCCAGCAGTGTTCCCGGTACCTACGAGCAGTACTTC.